This entry features one T cell receptor (beta chain) sequence. Each CDR3 protein gets one entry after TCRdb re-called the 5' RACE reads with MiXCR. The sample carries about 42,000 distinct CDR3 sequences, roughly a fifth recorded once. The sorted Tregs were CD4+CD25+CD127-/low cells. The TCR originated in a female donor with breast cancer. Specimen: Tregs sorted from blood.

Written as DNA, the CDR3 is TGTGCCAGCAGCTCGACTGGGAATGAGCAGTTCTTC. It codes for CASSSTGNEQFF. The chain joins TRBV7-3 to TRBJ2-1; no clear D gene. Germline lookup yields CDR1 SGHTA and CDR2 FQGTGA. The CDR3 length is 12 residues. With 4 bases removed from V and 7 bases from J, the gap between germline ends came to 8 bases.